These 19 T cell receptor beta chains share one sample of origin, sequenced in a study of shared clonotypes between healthy human individuals. Clones were sequenced by immunoSEQ multiplex PCR, and TCRdb holds only the in-frame ones, with some missing. The sample includes hundreds of thousands of clones, around 97% of them seen just once. Source material: naive CD4+ T cells sorted from blood. The sample's subset: CD45RA+ positively selected. All receptors derive from a woman younger than 45 in good health.

The chain has TRBV7-2 and TRBJ1-1, with D tentatively TRBD1 (6 bases). V was clipped by 5 bases and J by 7 bases, with 14 bases between them. Germline-derived CDR1 and CDR2 are SGHTA and FQGNSA. The CDR3 spans 13 residues. The CDR3 reads CASSRNGGHEAFF. In DNA form, the CDR3 reads TGTGCCAGCAGCCGAAACGGGGGCCATGAAGCTTTCTTT.

V and J are TRBV10-3 and TRBJ2-1; D uncertain. V lost 10 bases and J lost 0, with 16 bases in between. The germline V gene has CDR1 ENHRY and CDR2 SYGVKD. This CDR3 comprises 15 residues. As DNA, the CDR3 is TGTGCCACCTCCCCGGGCATTAGCTCCTACAATGAGCAGTTCTTC. Protein sequence: CATSPGISSYNEQFF.

The chain carries TRBV5-1 and TRBJ2-3; 11 bases match TRBD2. The CDR3 runs to 16 residues. With V trimmed by 0 bases and J by 4 bases, 4 bases remained unmatched. The germline V gene has CDR1 SGHRS and CDR2 YFSETQ. The CDR3 loop reads CASSLELAGASDTQYF. The CDR3 region has the DNA TGCGCCAGCAGCTTGGAACTAGCGGGAGCTTCAGATACGCAGTATTTT.

The genes are TRBV7-2 and TRBJ2-2; no reliable D call. V dropped 3 bases and J dropped 0 bases, with 8 bases sitting between them. Germline assignment: CDR1 SGHTA and CDR2 FQGNSA. The CDR3 sequence is 15 residues long. The CDR3 spells CASSFMNANTGELFF. CDR3 nucleotides: TGTGCCAGCAGCTTTATGAACGCGAACACCGGGGAGCTGTTTTTT.

This chain links TRBV7-3 with TRBJ2-1; D ambiguous. The germline gives CDR1 SGHTA, CDR2 FQGTGA. V shed 3 bases and J shed 6 bases, with 18 bases lying between them. The length of the CDR3 is 16 residues. The CDR3 DNA sequence: TGTGCCAGCAGCTTCTCCTCTACGGCCAGGCCCAATGAGCAGTTCTTC. Translating it yields CASSFSSTARPNEQFF.

The rearrangement uses TRBV6-1 and TRBJ2-7, with D possibly being TRBD1 (5 bases). CDR1 and CDR2 from the germline V gene are MNHNS and SASEGT. This CDR3 is 15 amino acids long. Between the trimmed V and J ends, which lost 0 bases and 1 base, there was a span of 10 bases. This CDR3 reads CASSEARVWSYEQYF. DNA for the CDR3: TGTGCCAGCAGTGAAGCCAGGGTTTGGTCCTACGAGCAGTACTTC.

The V gene is TRBV15, the J gene TRBJ2-7; 10 bases are a match to TRBD2. The germline gives CDR1 LNHNV, CDR2 YYDKDF (reference sequence). The CDR3 contains 16 residues. With 0 bases clipped from V and 4 bases from J, the junction kept 6 bases outside the gene matches. CDR3 nucleotides: TGTGCCACCAGCAGAGACCTAGCGGGAGTAAGGTACGAGCAGTACTTC. It translates to CATSRDLAGVRYEQYF.

The rearrangement uses TRBV5-1 and TRBJ2-2, with 9 bases identical to TRBD2. V dropped 1 base and J dropped 4; count of bases not matched to a gene: 8. The CDR3 covers 17 residues. Germline V gene sequence: CDR1 SGHRS, CDR2 YFSETQ. The CDR3 region has the DNA TGCGCCAGCAGCTTGATCTTAGCGGGAGACGGCACCGGGGAGCTGTTTTTT. Amino acids: CASSLILAGDGTGELFF.

This chain uses TRBV5-8 with TRBJ1-3; D is undetermined. V was clipped by 0 bases and J by 0 bases, with 7 bases between them. CDR1 and CDR2 from the germline V gene are SGHTS and YDEGEE. The CDR3 loop spans 15 amino acids. The CDR3 nucleotides are TGTGCCAGCAGCTTGGACGGATTCTCTGGAAACACCATATATTTT. This gives the protein CASSLDGFSGNTIYF.

The V and J genes are TRBV6-5 and TRBJ1-4, with TRBD1 matching over 9 bases. Per the germline V gene, CDR1 is MNHEY and CDR2 is SVGAGI. This CDR3 is 16 amino acids long. The V gene end was trimmed by 1 base and the J gene end by 8 bases; junction bases not matched to a gene: 8. CDR3 region: CASSYLGQGRGEKLFF. In DNA form, the CDR3 reads TGTGCCAGCAGTTACTTAGGACAGGGGCGCGGGGAAAAACTGTTTTTT.

The chain joins TRBV4-1 to TRBJ2-5; weak D call: TRBD1 (5 bases). The V end was cut by 1 base, the J end by 1 base, with 16 bases between. Germline V gene lookup returns CDR1 MGHRA and CDR2 YSYEKL. This CDR3 has 17 amino acids. The CDR3 region is CASSQVVFGAAQETQYF. DNA of the CDR3: TGCGCCAGCAGCCAAGTCGTCTTTGGGGCAGCCCAAGAGACCCAGTACTTC.

The gene calls are TRBV11-2 and TRBJ2-7; possible D gene TRBD1, 5 bases. Per the germline V gene, CDR1 is SGHAT and CDR2 is FQNNGV. V lost 0 bases to trimming and J lost 7 bases, with 13 bases between them. The CDR3 totals 14 residues. In DNA, the CDR3 is TGTGCCAGCAGCTTAGATGGGGCAGGGCGGGAGCAGTACTTC. Translated: CASSLDGAGREQYF.

The rearrangement uses TRBV5-1 and TRBJ2-5; no definite D call. The CDR3 extends over 14 amino acids. Between the trimmed V and J ends, which lost 0 bases and 0 bases, there was a span of 6 bases. Germline V gene lookup returns CDR1 SGHRS and CDR2 YFSETQ. The CDR3: CASSLDQYQETQYF. CDR3 sequence (DNA): TGCGCCAGCAGCTTGGACCAGTACCAAGAGACCCAGTACTTC.

The chain is built from TRBV7-2 and TRBJ2-6, with D maybe TRBD2 (5 bases). CDR3 length: 15 amino acids. Trimming shortened V by 2 bases and J by 1 base, and 6 bases separated the two germline ends. The germline V gene has CDR1 SGHTA and CDR2 FQGNSA. CDR3 in DNA: TGTGCCAGCAGCTTACGGGGTTCTGGGGCCAACGTCCTGACTTTC. Encoded protein: CASSLRGSGANVLTF.

V and J are TRBV29-1 and TRBJ1-1; perhaps TRBD1 as D (5 bases). This CDR3 is 15 amino acids long. Trimming left V 4 bases short and J 3 bases short, with 18 bases between. Looked up from germline, CDR1 is SQVTM and CDR2 is ANQGSEA. This CDR3 is CSVARQKARDTEAFF. The CDR3 DNA follows: TGCAGCGTTGCGAGACAGAAAGCGCGGGACACTGAAGCTTTCTTT.

The genes are TRBV15 and TRBJ1-1, with D unresolved. Trimming shortened V by 0 bases and J by 10 bases, and 15 bases separated the two germline ends. The CDR3 runs to 14 residues. Germline-derived CDR1 and CDR2 are LNHNV and YYDKDF (reference sequence). The CDR3 reads CATSRDSTLRSAFF. As DNA, the CDR3 is TGTGCCACCAGCAGAGATTCCACCCTACGTTCAGCTTTCTTT. The full variable domain, in which reference TRBV15 and TRBJ1-1 provide the parts outside the CDR3, is DAMVIQNPRYQVTQFGKPVTLSCSQTLNHNVMYWYQQKSSQAPKLLFHYYDKDFNNEADTPDNFQSRRPNTSFCFLDIRSPGLGDTAMYLCATSRDSTLRSAFFGQGTRLTVV.

The gene calls are TRBV7-2 and TRBJ2-7, with TRBD2 identical over 10 bases. This CDR3 contains 17 residues. Unmatched junction bases numbered 10, after V lost 5 bases and J lost 0 bases. CDR1 and CDR2 (germline): SGHTA, FQGNSA. The CDR3 loop reads CASSRLAGRRSSYEQYF. The CDR3 bases are TGTGCCAGCAGCCGACTAGCGGGCCGAAGGAGCTCCTACGAGCAGTACTTC.

The chain employs TRBV28 and TRBJ2-7, with 9 bases identical to TRBD2. The germline V gene encodes CDR1 MDHEN and CDR2 SYDVKM. The length of the CDR3 is 15 residues. With V trimmed by 3 bases and J by 1 base, 4 bases remained unmatched. For the CDR3, the DNA is TGTGCCAGCAGTTTTAGCGGGAGTGGTTCCTACGAGCAGTACTTC. This encodes CASSFSGSGSYEQYF.

This chain joins TRBV11-2 and TRBJ2-7; TRBD1 matches 7 bases. CDR3 size: 16 residues. V gave up 5 bases and J gave up 1 base; unmatched junction bases: 11. Per the germline V gene, CDR1 is SGHAT and CDR2 is FQNNGV. The CDR3 coding sequence is TGTGCCAGCAGCCAACCTTCCGGGACAGTGTCCTACGAGCAGTACTTC. It is translated as CASSQPSGTVSYEQYF.